One and the same sample provided the 20 T cell receptor beta chains below, sequenced in a study of shared clonotypes between healthy human individuals. Measured with immunoSEQ multiplex PCR; TCRdb has only the in-frame clones, and not every one. This table has about 2.4 million clones, approximately 94% appearing once. Sequencing used naive CD4+ T cells sorted from blood. The sample's subset: CD45RA+ positively selected. Every receptor here comes from a young man in good health.

This rearrangement joins TRBV9 to TRBJ1-1; D not resolved. CDR3 size: 14 residues. Trimming removed 3 bases from V and 5 bases from J, with 14 bases in between. Per germline, CDR1 SGDLS and CDR2 YYNGEE. The CDR3 DNA is TGTGCCAGCAGCGAGAGGGAAGGAGGAACTGAAGCTTTCTTT. It encodes CASSEREGGTEAFF.

Note on this clone: Other DNA sequences from this sample encode an identical CDR3 as well. V gene TRBV6-5 combines with J gene TRBJ2-7; 10 bases align to TRBD1. The germline V gene encodes CDR1 MNHEY and CDR2 SVGAGI. The J segment lost 3 bases and the V segment lost 6 bases, leaving 8 bases of the junction unmatched. This CDR3 is 15 amino acids long. Here the CDR3 DNA reads TGTGCCAGCAGACGAGCGGGGACAGGGGACTACGAGCAGTACTTC. Translation gives CASRRAGTGDYEQYF.

This clone was counted once. This chain joins TRBV6-5 and TRBJ2-7, with D possibly being TRBD2 (5 bases). The V gene's germline CDR1 is MNHEY and CDR2 SVGAGI. The germline V and J ends were trimmed by 6 bases and 0 bases, with 12 bases remaining between them. This CDR3 region has 14 residues. In DNA, the CDR3 is TGTGCCAGCAGGTATCTAGCTGCCTCCTACGAGCAGTACTTC. This codes for CASRYLAASYEQYF.

As to this clone: The same CDR3 can be traced to other DNA sequences in this sample. The gene calls are TRBV4-3 and TRBJ1-5; D uncertain. V shed 0 bases and J shed 0 bases, with 3 bases lying between them. Germline assignment: CDR1 LGHNA and CDR2 YSLEER. CDR3 length: 14 residues. The CDR3 DNA reads TGCGCCAGCAGCCAAGATGATAGCAATCAGCCCCAGCATTTT. Its translation: CASSQDDSNQPQHF.

V is TRBV14 and J is TRBJ2-1, with unresolved D. Germline CDR1 reads SGHDN; CDR2 reads FVKESK. V dropped 1 base and J dropped 7 bases, with 8 bases sitting between them. This CDR3 comprises 13 residues. CDR3 loop: CASSQAYENEQFF. CDR3 nucleotides: TGTGCCAGCAGCCAAGCCTACGAGAATGAGCAGTTCTTC.

The rearrangement uses TRBV29-1 and TRBJ2-1; 11 bases line up with TRBD1. The ends lost 4 bases at V and 10 bases at J; junction bases unmatched: 6. This CDR3 region has 13 residues. Germline CDR1 and CDR2: SQVTM and ANQGSEA. CDR3 residues: CSVAEDRGREQFF. DNA for the CDR3: TGCAGCGTTGCAGAGGACAGGGGGCGCGAGCAGTTCTTC.

This clone has just one count. This chain connects TRBV10-2 to TRBJ2-2; D perhaps matches TRBD1 (5 bases). The CDR3 is 15 amino acids. Trimming left V 4 bases short and J 4 bases short, with 13 bases between. Per the germline V gene, CDR1 is WSHSY and CDR2 is SAAADI. The CDR3 DNA sequence: TGCGCCAGCAGTGTGACAGCCCCCGCCACCGGGGAGCTGTTTTTT. This sequence encodes CASSVTAPATGELFF.

The rearrangement uses TRBV5-8 and TRBJ2-7, with TRBD2 identical over 7 bases. With 2 bases clipped from V and 5 bases from J, the junction kept 7 bases outside the gene matches. Germline CDR1 and CDR2: SGHTS and YDEGEE. CDR3 length equals 14 residues. CDR3 amino acids: CASSFQEGGNEQYF. The CDR3 DNA is TGTGCCAGCAGCTTTCAGGAGGGAGGGAACGAGCAGTACTTC. Drawing the rest from reference TRBV5-8 and TRBJ2-7, the complete variable domain is EAGVTQSPTHLIKTRGQQATLRCSPISGHTSVYWYQQALGLGLQFLLWYDEGEERNRGNFPPRFSGRQFPNYSSELNVNALELEDSALYLCASSFQEGGNEQYFGPGTRLTVT.

The CDR3, as DNA: TGTGCCAGCAGTTTAGACAGCTACAATGAGCAGTTCTTC. It encodes CASSLDSYNEQFF. The rearrangement uses TRBV28 and TRBJ2-1; tentatively, D is TRBD1 (5 bases). Germline CDR1 MDHEN, CDR2 SYDVKM. The V end was cut by 2 bases, the J end by 3 bases, with 5 bases between. The CDR3 extends over 13 amino acids.

The chain has TRBV5-6 and TRBJ2-1; TRBD2 is a possible D gene (7 bases). There are 16 residues in the CDR3. V was shortened by 4 bases and J by 7 bases, with 21 bases between the two germline ends. Germline V gives CDR1 SGHDT, CDR2 YYEEEE. The CDR3 region is CASSPGGGGKGNEQFF. The CDR3 DNA sequence: TGTGCCAGCAGCCCCGGTGGGGGGGGCAAGGGGAATGAGCAGTTCTTC.

The genes are TRBV5-6 and TRBJ1-1, with D perhaps TRBD1 (5 bases). CDR3 length: 16 residues. V lost 4 bases, J lost 0 bases, and 16 bases lay in between. Germline-derived CDR1 and CDR2 are SGHDT and YYEEEE. The CDR3 reads CASSLPGRDLNTEAFF. In DNA form, the CDR3 reads TGTGCCAGCAGCCTACCAGGCAGGGACTTGAACACTGAAGCTTTCTTT.

On this clone: The same CDR3 arises from other DNA sequences in this sample as well. The chain employs TRBV5-1 and TRBJ2-5; D may match TRBD1 or TRBD2 (5 bases each). The ends were cut back, 0 bases at V and 2 bases at J, with 11 bases in the middle. This CDR3 is built from 15 residues. CDR1 is SGHRS, CDR2 YFSETQ, per germline. The CDR3 here is CASSLAQGPQETQYF. CDR3 in DNA: TGCGCCAGCAGCTTGGCGCAGGGACCGCAAGAGACCCAGTACTTC. Filled out from reference TRBV5-1 and TRBJ2-5, the complete variable domain reads KAGVTQTPRYLIKTRGQQVTLSCSPISGHRSVSWYQQTPGQGLQFLFEYFSETQRNKGNFPGRFSGRQFSNSRSEMNVSTLELGDSALYLCASSLAQGPQETQYFGPGTRLLVL.

The chain is built from TRBV19 and TRBJ1-5; a weak D match, TRBD1 (5 bases). The germline CDR1 and CDR2 sequences are LNHDA and SQIVND (reference sequence). V lost 6 bases to trimming and J lost 1 base, with 16 bases between them. CDR3 size: 16 residues. In DNA, the CDR3 is TGTGCCAGTAGGGAAACCGCAGGGTGGAGCAATCAGCCCCAGCATTTT. This translates into CASRETAGWSNQPQHF.

This clone was counted once. The chain carries TRBV27 and TRBJ2-7, with a possible D match to TRBD2 (6 bases). The CDR3 sequence is 14 residues long. Looked up from germline, CDR1 is MNHEY and CDR2 is SMNVEV (reference sequence). V lost 5 bases and J lost 6, with 17 bases in between. This CDR3 reads CASSLRLGTLEQYF. CDR3 nucleotides: TGTGCCAGCAGTCTCCGACTAGGAACCCTCGAGCAGTACTTC.

The genes are TRBV27 and TRBJ2-3; D is possibly TRBD1 (5 bases). The V end was cut by 6 bases, the J end by 0 bases, with 10 bases between. The CDR3 totals 14 residues. Looked up from germline, CDR1 is MNHEY and CDR2 is SMNVEV (reference sequence). This CDR3 is CASSRTTSTDTQYF. DNA of the CDR3: TGTGCCAGCAGCAGGACAACAAGCACAGATACGCAGTATTTT.

J is TRBJ2-1 and V is TRBV5-1; TRBD1 is a possible D gene (6 bases). The V end lost 0 bases, the J end lost 5 bases, and 12 bases lay between the germline ends. CDR3 length equals 15 residues. Germline V gene data show CDR1 as SGHRS and CDR2 as YFSETQ. The CDR3 DNA sequence: TGCGCCAGCAGCTTGGTAGGGGGAGCCGACAATGAGCAGTTCTTC. The encoded protein is CASSLVGGADNEQFF.

As regards this clone: The sample contains more than one DNA sequence encoding this CDR3. The V gene is TRBV9, the J gene TRBJ2-3; TRBD1 or TRBD2 may be the D gene (6 bases each). Germline lookup yields CDR1 SGDLS and CDR2 YYNGEE. This CDR3 is 14 amino acids long. Trimming left V 2 bases short and J 2 bases short, with 9 bases between. CDR3 DNA: TGTGCCAGCAGCGTCGGGGGCCCCACAGATACGCAGTATTTT. Translating gives CASSVGGPTDTQYF.

The chain has TRBV18 and TRBJ1-4; D gene unclear. Germline V lookup: CDR1 KGHSH, CDR2 LQKENI. CDR3 length: 15 residues. Trimming took off 2 bases at V and 3 bases at J, with 10 bases between the two ends. The CDR3 bases are TGTGCCAGCTCACCAGGGAACAGCCCTAATGAAAAACTGTTTTTT. Protein product: CASSPGNSPNEKLFF.

V and J are TRBV5-1 and TRBJ2-1; 14 nucleotides agree with TRBD2. This CDR3 contains 15 residues. CDR1 and CDR2 (germline): SGHRS, YFSETQ. Trimming at V came to 4 bases and at J to 8 bases, leaving 5 bases not matched to a gene. The CDR3 nucleotides are TGCGCCAGCAGCCCGACTAGCGGGAGGGACGATGAGCAGTTCTTC. It encodes CASSPTSGRDDEQFF.

This clone was counted a single time. The chain uses TRBV7-9 and TRBJ1-4; no definite D call. V dropped 1 base and J dropped 5 bases, with 11 bases sitting between them. Germline-derived CDR1 and CDR2 are SEHNR and FQNEAQ (reference sequence). The CDR3 consists of 15 residues. DNA of the CDR3: TGTGCCAGCAGCTTAGATGTGGGAAACAATGAAAAACTGTTTTTT. Translating gives CASSLDVGNNEKLFF.